This T cell receptor (beta chain) was retrieved from a study of beta chain features in type 1 diabetes. On this clone itself: The antigen is not known. At one end the junction does not follow the germline gene, possibly because of a read error.

cDNA synthesis used the whole RNA isolate, giving expressed TCRB sequences. Using immunoSEQ multiplex PCR, the repertoire was profiled, and TCRdb retains in-frame clones only, with some absent. The repertoire holds about 250,000 clones, with 13% to 15% as singletons. Study-level findings and limits: More deletions and fewer insertions at VDJ junctions were found in patients with type 1 diabetes. Any HLA type influence on TCRB rearrangement was left unresolved here.

Germline lookup yields CDR1 DFQATT and CDR2 SNEGSKA (reference sequence). This CDR3 comprises 10 residues. The sequenced material came from naive CD4+ T cells from blood. This receptor was obtained from a woman aged 40 to 55 in good health. The chain carries TRBV20-1 and TRBJ1-2; weak D call: TRBD1 (5 bases). In nucleotides, the CDR3 is TGCAGTGCTAGTGGGCGGGGGGAGGCCTTC. As protein: CSASGRGEAF.